Each of the 2 T cell receptor beta chains below was sequenced from the same sample in a study of cytomegalovirus exposure and HLA in healthy donors. PCR involved 60 Vbeta and 13 Jbeta primers. The protocol was immunoSEQ multiplex PCR, while the TCRdb copy is restricted to in-frame clones and leaves out a portion. The table lists 140,000 to 150,000 clones, over 60% of them singletons. The sequenced sample consisted of PBMCs. The receptors shown here come from a woman aged 25-40 years in good health and CMV-seronegative.

The chain has TRBV14 and TRBJ1-1; D not resolved. The length of the CDR3 is 13 residues. CDR1 is SGHDN, CDR2 FVKESK, per germline. Trimming left V 3 bases short and J 7 bases short, with 12 bases between. The CDR3 reads CASSHLEQYEAFF. Written as DNA, the CDR3 is TGTGCCAGCAGCCACCTGGAACAGTATGAAGCTTTCTTT.

This clone was seen only once. The rearrangement joins TRBV4-1 to TRBJ1-4, with TRBD1 as a possible D gene (6 bases). This CDR3 is built from 16 residues. V shed 1 base and J shed 0 bases, with 9 bases lying between them. Germline CDR1 is MGHRA and CDR2 is YSYEKL. CDR3 in amino acids: CASSQVAGATNEKLFF. CDR3 nucleotide sequence: TGCGCCAGCAGCCAAGTAGCAGGGGCAACTAATGAAAAACTGTTTTTT.